This TCR beta chain was captured in a study of neurological immune-mediated disorders. Study-wide results and caveats: Subjects shared no identical expanded-clone CDR3 amino acid sequences, suggesting private TCR-beta repertoires in all groups.

This clonotype was seen repeatedly, ten times or more. Its target is unknown. Unmatched junction bases numbered 0, after V lost 4 bases and J lost 1 base. Germline values: CDR1 SNHLY, CDR2 FYNNEI. The CDR3 totals 15 residues. TCRdb fed the 5' RACE reads into MiXCR, producing one record per CDR3 protein. The sample has over 50,000 distinct CDR3 sequences, around 3.5% seen once. The clonotype was recovered from a man aged 35 to 55 with multiple sclerosis. Sample: PBMCs. The V and J genes are TRBV2 and TRBJ2-3; 12 bases are shared with TRBD2. The CDR3 protein is CASSGTSGGTDTQYF. The CDR3 DNA reads as TGTGCCAGCAGTGGGACTAGCGGGGGCACAGATACGCAGTATTTT.